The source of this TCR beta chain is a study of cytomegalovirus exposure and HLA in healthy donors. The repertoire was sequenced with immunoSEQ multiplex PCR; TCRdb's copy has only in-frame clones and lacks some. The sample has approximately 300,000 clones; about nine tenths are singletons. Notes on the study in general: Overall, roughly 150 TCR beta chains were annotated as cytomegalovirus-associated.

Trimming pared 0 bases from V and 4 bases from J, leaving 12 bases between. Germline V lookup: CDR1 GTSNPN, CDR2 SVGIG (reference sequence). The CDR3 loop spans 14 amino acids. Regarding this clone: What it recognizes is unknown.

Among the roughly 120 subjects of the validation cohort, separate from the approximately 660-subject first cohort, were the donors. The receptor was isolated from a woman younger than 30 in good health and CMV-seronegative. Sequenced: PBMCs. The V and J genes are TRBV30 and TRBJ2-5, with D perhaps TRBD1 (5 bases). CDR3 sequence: CAWSVKGQGETQYF. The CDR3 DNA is TGTGCCTGGAGTGTAAAGGGGCAGGGAGAGACCCAGTACTTC.